The 25 T cell receptor beta chains reported below all come from one sample, sequenced in a study of yellow fever vaccine responses in identical twins. Each CDR3 protein gets one entry after TCRdb re-called the RT-PCR reads with MiXCR. The sample lists some 1,200 distinct CDR3 sequences; 80% were seen once. The sample here was T cells from blood (PBMCs), unsorted or a sorted subset (not recorded which), taken before or after yellow fever vaccination (not recorded which). These receptors originate from a female donor who received the yellow fever vaccine.

This rearrangement joins TRBV10-1 to TRBJ1-1; 9 bases agree with TRBD1. With V trimmed by 3 bases and J by 11 bases, 13 bases remained unmatched. The CDR3 length is 15 residues. Germline V gene lookup returns CDR1 WNHNN and CDR2 SYGVQD (reference sequence). The CDR3 protein is CASSELDRGPFVAFF. The DNA of the CDR3 is TGCGCCAGCAGTGAACTGGACAGGGGCCCCTTCGTGGCTTTCTTT.

The chain uses TRBV24-1 and TRBJ2-4; TRBD1 aligns across 9 bases. With 5 bases clipped from V and 4 bases from J, the junction kept 5 bases outside the gene matches. This CDR3 comprises 15 residues. CDR1 is KGHDR, CDR2 SFDVKD, per germline. The CDR3 nucleotides read TGTGCCACCAGTGGTGCCGGACAGGGGAAAAACATTCAGTACTTC. Translation: CATSGAGQGKNIQYF.

The rearrangement uses TRBV6-5 and TRBJ1-1; unclear D gene. This CDR3 has 15 amino acids. Germline CDR1 and CDR2: MNHEY and SVGAGI. V lost 0 bases, J lost 1 base, and 9 bases lay in between. The CDR3, as DNA: TGTGCCAGCAGTTACTCGAAGTTCCCGAACACTGAAGCTTTCTTT. Translating gives CASSYSKFPNTEAFF.

This chain connects TRBV15 to TRBJ1-5; perhaps TRBD1 as D (6 bases). CDR1 LNHNV and CDR2 YYDKDF come from the germline V gene (reference sequence). CDR3 length equals 16 residues. V shed 3 bases and J shed 1 base, with 13 bases lying between them. The CDR3 nucleotides are TGTGCCACCAGCAGTGTGATTAGGGGGAGCAATCAGCCCCAGCATTTT. Its protein product is CATSSVIRGSNQPQHF.

This chain connects TRBV10-3 to TRBJ2-7; 9 bases match TRBD2. CDR1 is ENHRY and CDR2 is SYGVKD in the germline V gene. This CDR3 is built from 13 residues. With V trimmed by 7 bases and J by 4 bases, 5 bases remained unmatched. CDR3 sequence: CAIKREDSYEQYF. DNA of the CDR3: TGTGCCATCAAGCGGGAGGACTCTTACGAGCAGTACTTC.

There are a few counts of this clonotype. This rearrangement joins TRBV27 to TRBJ1-2; D is unclear. The CDR3 has 14 residues. Trimming stripped 7 bases from V and 4 bases from J, with 16 bases between. CDR1 MNHEY and CDR2 SMNVEV come from the germline V gene (reference sequence). For the CDR3, the DNA is TGTGCCAGCAAGAAGAGGGAACCGTTCTATGGCTACACCTTC. Amino acid sequence: CASKKREPFYGYTF.

This clonotype was found a few times. This chain uses TRBV11-1 with TRBJ2-1, with TRBD2 matching over 10 bases. From germline, CDR1 is SGHAT and CDR2 FQDESV (reference sequence). This CDR3 is 15 amino acids long. The V gene end was trimmed by 6 bases and the J gene end by 9 bases; junction bases not matched to a gene: 11. DNA for the CDR3: TGTGCCAGCAGTTCCAGCGGGGGGGCCGGTAGTGAGCAGTTCTTC. Translated: CASSSSGGAGSEQFF. Full variable domain (missing parts from reference TRBV11-1 and TRBJ2-1): EAEVAQSPRYKITEKSQAVAFWCDPISGHATLYWYRQILGQGPELLVQFQDESVVDDSQLPKDRFSAERLKGVDSTLKIQPAELGDSAMYLCASSSSGGAGSEQFFGPGTRLTVL.

The chain has TRBV11-1 and TRBJ1-2, with D hard to call. Per germline, CDR1 SGHAT and CDR2 FQDESV (reference sequence). Trimming pared 1 base from V and 5 bases from J, leaving 5 bases between. The CDR3 has 12 residues. The CDR3 here is CASSLGDYGYTF. The CDR3 coding sequence is TGTGCCAGCAGCTTAGGGGATTATGGCTACACCTTC.

The gene calls are TRBV4-1 and TRBJ1-5; no firm D call. Trimming pared 3 bases from V and 4 bases from J, leaving 13 bases between. The germline V gene encodes CDR1 MGHRA and CDR2 YSYEKL. The CDR3 extends over 15 amino acids. CDR3 sequence reads: CASSHLEGRNQPQHF. The CDR3 DNA reads as TGCGCCAGCAGCCACCTGGAGGGTAGGAATCAGCCCCAGCATTTT.

V is TRBV11-1 and J is TRBJ2-1; D ambiguous. CDR1 is SGHAT, CDR2 FQDESV, per germline (reference sequence). The length of the CDR3 is 12 residues. Trimming took off 1 base at V and 8 bases at J, with 6 bases between the two ends. CDR3 region: CASSLEGHEQFF. For the CDR3, the DNA is TGTGCCAGCAGCTTAGAAGGCCATGAGCAGTTCTTC.

The chain carries TRBV6-5 and TRBJ2-1; 10 bases map to TRBD1. Germline CDR1 is MNHEY and CDR2 is SVGAGI. The V gene end was trimmed by 4 bases and the J gene end by 7 bases; junction bases not matched to a gene: 4. This CDR3 has 14 residues. The chain's CDR3 is CASSSWTGGNEQFF. CDR3 coding DNA: TGTGCCAGCAGTTCATGGACAGGGGGGAATGAGCAGTTCTTC.

The chain carries TRBV5-4 and TRBJ2-3; D gene uncertain. The CDR3 is 15 residues long. Trimming took off 0 bases at V and 3 bases at J, with 11 bases between the two ends. Germline V gene sequence: CDR1 SGHNT, CDR2 YYREEE (reference sequence). The CDR3 DNA reads TGTGCCAGCAGCTTGGCTATGGATCTTACAGATACGCAGTATTTT. Residues: CASSLAMDLTDTQYF.

The chain links TRBV12-3 or TRBV12-4 to TRBJ2-7; D gene unclear. The CDR3 consists of 13 residues. Deletions cut 6 bases from V and 3 bases from J, with 12 bases between. CDR3 protein: CASSRQLDYEQYF. The CDR3 DNA reads TGTGCCAGCAGCCGCCAATTGGACTACGAGCAGTACTTC.

V gene TRBV6-1 combines with J gene TRBJ2-1; tentatively, D is TRBD1 or TRBD2 (7 bases each). The CDR3 extends over 15 amino acids. Germline values: CDR1 MNHNS, CDR2 SASEGT. The V end was cut by 5 bases, the J end by 1 base, with 12 bases between. This chain's CDR3 is CASSQGGQSYNEQFF. CDR3 coding DNA: TGTGCCAGCAGTCAGGGGGGGCAGTCCTACAATGAGCAGTTCTTC.

This clonotype came up once. This chain joins TRBV11-1 and TRBJ2-2; 8 positions agree with TRBD1. The CDR3 is made up of 17 amino acids. Per germline, CDR1 SGHAT and CDR2 FQDESV (reference sequence). V was clipped by 5 bases and J by 2 bases; unmatched bases: 10. The CDR3, as DNA: TGTGCCAGCAGCCTTGACCCCGGGACAGGAAACACCGGGGAGCTGTTTTTT. Encoded protein: CASSLDPGTGNTGELFF.

By share of the sample, this clonotype is large. The J gene is TRBJ2-7, the V gene TRBV11-3; 7 nucleotides match TRBD2. The CDR3 is 15 residues long. J gave up 2 bases and V 5 bases, and 9 bases lay outside the gene matches. Germline V gene lookup returns CDR1 SGHNT and CDR2 YENEEA. CDR3 in amino acids: CASSPGLNAAYEQYV. In nucleotides, the CDR3 is TGTGCCAGCAGCCCGGGACTAAATGCCGCCTACGAGCAGTACGTC.

V is TRBV30 and J is TRBJ2-2, with D possibly TRBD2 on 6 matching bases. V was trimmed by 7 bases and J by 8 bases, leaving 23 bases between them. CDR3 length equals 15 residues. In germline, CDR1 is GTSNPN, CDR2 SVGIG (reference sequence). CDR3 loop: CASTPGTPQGGELFF. The CDR3 region has the DNA TGTGCCTCAACCCCGGGGACTCCCCAGGGAGGGGAGCTGTTTTTT.

The gene calls are TRBV13 and TRBJ2-6; TRBD1 might be the D (6 bases). CDR3 size: 14 residues. V was shortened by 6 bases and J by 2 bases, with 8 bases between the two germline ends. CDR1 is PRHDT, CDR2 FYEKMQ, per germline (reference sequence). CDR3 sequence (DNA): TGTGCCAGCAGGCCAGGGGCTGGGGCCAACGTCCTGACTTTC. Encoded protein: CASRPGAGANVLTF.

This chain joins TRBV15 and TRBJ1-1; D unresolved. This CDR3 spans 14 amino acids. CDR1 and CDR2 (germline): LNHNV, YYDKDF (reference sequence). V gave up 5 bases and J gave up 4 bases, with 14 bases separating them. The CDR3 reads CATSELTGSTEAFF. DNA of the CDR3: TGTGCCACCAGCGAACTCACGGGCAGCACTGAAGCTTTCTTT.

The V and J genes are TRBV11-2 and TRBJ2-6, with D perhaps TRBD1 (6 bases). The CDR3 totals 15 residues. The germline V gene encodes CDR1 SGHAT and CDR2 FQNNGV. Trimming cost V 3 bases and J 4 bases, with 10 bases left between them. The CDR3 region has the DNA TGTGCCAGCAGCTTCTGGACAGCCGGGGCCAACGTCCTGACTTTC. This codes for CASSFWTAGANVLTF. The whole variable domain, filled in from reference TRBV11-2 and TRBJ2-6, reads EAGVAQSPRYKIIEKRQSVAFWCNPISGHATLYWYQQILGQGPKLLIQFQNNGVVDDSQLPKDRFSAERLKGVDSTLKIQPAKLEDSAVYLCASSFWTAGANVLTFGAGSRLTVL.

V usage is TRBV11-1 and J usage is TRBJ2-7; 12 nucleotides align to TRBD2. The CDR3 sequence is 16 residues long. The germline CDR1 and CDR2 sequences are SGHAT and FQDESV (reference sequence). The V gene end was trimmed by 5 bases and the J gene end by 3 bases; junction bases not matched to a gene: 8. This chain's CDR3 is CASSHQTSGSLYEQYF. The CDR3 DNA sequence: TGTGCCAGCAGCCACCAGACTAGCGGGAGTCTCTACGAGCAGTACTTC.

This clonotype came up once. J is TRBJ2-1 and V is TRBV5-4; no definite D call. The CDR3 is 11 amino acids. CDR1 is SGHNT and CDR2 is YYREEE in the germline V gene (reference sequence). With 2 bases removed from V and 7 bases from J, the gap between germline ends came to 4 bases. Here the CDR3 reads CASSLQNEQFF. Here the CDR3 DNA reads TGTGCCAGCAGCTTACAAAATGAGCAGTTCTTC. The full variable domain, completed using reference TRBV5-4 and TRBJ2-1, is ETGVTQSPTHLIKTRGQQVTLRCSSQSGHNTVSWYQQALGQGPQFIFQYYREEENGRGNFPPRFSGLQFPNYSSELNVNALELDDSALYLCASSLQNEQFFGPGTRLTVL.

This clonotype came up a few times. V gene TRBV6-5 combines with J gene TRBJ1-5; D is perhaps TRBD1 (6 bases). The germline V gene encodes CDR1 MNHEY and CDR2 SVGAGI. CDR3 length: 15 amino acids. V dropped 0 bases and J dropped 4 bases, with 10 bases sitting between them. CDR3: CASSYSAGDNQPQHF. The CDR3 DNA reads as TGTGCCAGCAGTTACTCGGCAGGGGATAATCAGCCCCAGCATTTT.

The chain employs TRBV5-1 and TRBJ2-7; D is uncertain. The V and J ends lost 7 bases and 2 bases respectively, with 10 bases between them. Germline V gene data show CDR1 as SGHRS and CDR2 as YFSETQ. CDR3 length: 12 residues. CDR3 amino acids: CASSDRPYEQYF. The CDR3 region has the DNA TGCGCCAGCTCGGACCGCCCCTACGAGCAGTACTTC.

This clonotype was found a few times. V gene TRBV6-5 combines with J gene TRBJ1-2; the D is unclear. Trimming pared 2 bases from V and 4 bases from J, leaving 8 bases between. CDR3 length equals 13 residues. Per germline, CDR1 MNHEY and CDR2 SVGAGI. The CDR3, as DNA: TGTGCCAGCAGTTACGACATTACCTATGGCTACACCTTC. Residues: CASSYDITYGYTF.